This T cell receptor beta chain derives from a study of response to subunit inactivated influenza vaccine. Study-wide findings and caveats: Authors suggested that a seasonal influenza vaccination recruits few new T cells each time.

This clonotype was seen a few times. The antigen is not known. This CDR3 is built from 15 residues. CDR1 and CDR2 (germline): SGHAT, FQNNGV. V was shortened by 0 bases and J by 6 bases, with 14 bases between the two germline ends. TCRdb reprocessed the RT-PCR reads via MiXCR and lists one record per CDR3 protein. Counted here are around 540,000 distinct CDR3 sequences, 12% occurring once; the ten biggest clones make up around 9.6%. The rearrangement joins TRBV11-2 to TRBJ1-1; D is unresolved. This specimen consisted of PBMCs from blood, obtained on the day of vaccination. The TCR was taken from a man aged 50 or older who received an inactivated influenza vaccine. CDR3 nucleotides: TGTGCCAGCAGCTTAGATTTCGGAGCAAAGGCTGAAGCTTTCTTT. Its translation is CASSLDFGAKAEAFF.